This TCR beta chain was obtained from a study of blood T cell repertoires in COVID-19. Study information: Samples representing acute and convalescent COVID-19 were sourced from the United States, Italy and Spain.

Source study methods: Nucleated cell counts were estimated from reference gene primer amplification. Using immunoSEQ multiplex PCR, the repertoire was profiled, and TCRdb retains in-frame clones only, with some absent. D and trimming were read from the DNA, whereas the V and J calls and clone size are those reported in that table. This sample has over 150,000 clones, with approximately 80% found just once. Specimen: peripheral blood. This clonotype was obtained from a woman aged 55-75 years with acute or convalescent COVID-19.

CDR3 sequence (DNA): TGTGCCAGCTCACCAAACCGGGAATTTGAAGCTTTCTTT. Amino acid sequence: CASSPNREFEAFF. The chain employs TRBV18 and TRBJ1-1; D remains unclear. The CDR3 has 13 amino acids. Germline values: CDR1 KGHSH, CDR2 LQKENI. V lost 2 bases and J lost 7, with 11 bases in between.